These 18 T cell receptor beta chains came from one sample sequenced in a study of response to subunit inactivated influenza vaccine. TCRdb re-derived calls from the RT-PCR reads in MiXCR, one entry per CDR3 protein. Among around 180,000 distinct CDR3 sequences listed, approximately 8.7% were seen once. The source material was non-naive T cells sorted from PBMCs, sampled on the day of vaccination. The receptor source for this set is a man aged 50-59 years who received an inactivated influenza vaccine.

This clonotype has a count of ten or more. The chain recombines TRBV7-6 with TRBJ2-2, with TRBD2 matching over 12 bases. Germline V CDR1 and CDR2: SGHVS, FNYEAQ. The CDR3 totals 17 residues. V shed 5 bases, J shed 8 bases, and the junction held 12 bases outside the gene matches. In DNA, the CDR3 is TGTGCCAGCAGCCCGGACCTACTAGCGGGAGGTCCAGGGGAGCTGTTTTTT. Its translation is CASSPDLLAGGPGELFF.

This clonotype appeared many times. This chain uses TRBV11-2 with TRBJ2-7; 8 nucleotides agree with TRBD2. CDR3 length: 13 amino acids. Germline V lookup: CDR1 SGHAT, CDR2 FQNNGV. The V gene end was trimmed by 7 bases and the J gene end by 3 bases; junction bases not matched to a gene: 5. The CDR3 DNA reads TGTGCCAGCACCCTCAGCGGGAGCTACGAGCAGTACTTC. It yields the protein CASTLSGSYEQYF.

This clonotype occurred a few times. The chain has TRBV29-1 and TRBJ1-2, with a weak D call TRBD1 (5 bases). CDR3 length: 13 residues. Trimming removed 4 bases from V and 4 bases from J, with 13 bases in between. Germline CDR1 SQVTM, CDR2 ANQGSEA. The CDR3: CSVGTGTGYGYTF. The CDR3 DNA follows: TGCAGCGTTGGTACTGGAACAGGCTATGGCTACACCTTC.

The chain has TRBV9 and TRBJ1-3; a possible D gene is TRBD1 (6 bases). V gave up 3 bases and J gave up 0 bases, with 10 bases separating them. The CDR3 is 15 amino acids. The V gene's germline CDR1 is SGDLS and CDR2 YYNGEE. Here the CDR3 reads CASSERGGSGNTIYF. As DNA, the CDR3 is TGTGCCAGCAGCGAACGAGGGGGCTCTGGAAACACCATATATTTT.

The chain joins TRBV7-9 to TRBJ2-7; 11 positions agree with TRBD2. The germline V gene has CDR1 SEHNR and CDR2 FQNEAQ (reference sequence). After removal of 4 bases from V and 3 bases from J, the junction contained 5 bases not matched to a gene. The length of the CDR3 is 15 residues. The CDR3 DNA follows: TGTGCCAGCAGCTCGACCGGGACTAGCGGCTACGAGCAGTACTTC. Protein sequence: CASSSTGTSGYEQYF. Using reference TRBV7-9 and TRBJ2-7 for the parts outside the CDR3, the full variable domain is DTGVSQNPRHKITKRGQNVTFRCDPISEHNRLYWYRQTLGQGPEFLTYFQNEAQLEKSRLLSDRFSAERPKGSFSTLEIQRTEQGDSAMYLCASSSTGTSGYEQYFGPGTRLTVT.

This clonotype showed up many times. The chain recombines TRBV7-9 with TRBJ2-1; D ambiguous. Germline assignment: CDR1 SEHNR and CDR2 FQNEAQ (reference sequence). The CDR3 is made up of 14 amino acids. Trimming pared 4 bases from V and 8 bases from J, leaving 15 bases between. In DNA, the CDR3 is TGTGCCAGCAGCTCTCACTATTCCTTCTATGAGCAGTTCTTC. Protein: CASSSHYSFYEQFF. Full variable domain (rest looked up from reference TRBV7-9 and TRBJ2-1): DTGVSQNPRHKITKRGQNVTFRCDPISEHNRLYWYRQTLGQGPEFLTYFQNEAQLEKSRLLSDRFSAERPKGSFSTLEIQRTEQGDSAMYLCASSSHYSFYEQFFGPGTRLTVL.

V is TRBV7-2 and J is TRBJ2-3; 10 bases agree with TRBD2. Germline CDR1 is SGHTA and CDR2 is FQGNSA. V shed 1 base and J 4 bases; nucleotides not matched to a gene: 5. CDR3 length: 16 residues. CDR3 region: CASSLVLAGAADTQYF. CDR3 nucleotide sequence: TGTGCCAGCAGCTTAGTCCTAGCGGGAGCTGCAGATACGCAGTATTTT.

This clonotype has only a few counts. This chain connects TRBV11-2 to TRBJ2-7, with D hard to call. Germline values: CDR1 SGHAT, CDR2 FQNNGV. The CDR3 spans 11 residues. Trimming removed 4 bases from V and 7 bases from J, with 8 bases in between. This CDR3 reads CASSSAREQYF. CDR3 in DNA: TGTGCCAGCAGCTCCGCGAGGGAGCAGTACTTC.

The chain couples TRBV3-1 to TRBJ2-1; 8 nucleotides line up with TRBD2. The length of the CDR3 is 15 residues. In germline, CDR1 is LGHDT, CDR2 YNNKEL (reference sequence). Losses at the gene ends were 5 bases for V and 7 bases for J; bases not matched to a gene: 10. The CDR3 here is CASSFRGGSDNEQFF. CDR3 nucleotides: TGTGCCAGCAGCTTCCGGGGGGGCTCGGATAATGAGCAGTTCTTC.

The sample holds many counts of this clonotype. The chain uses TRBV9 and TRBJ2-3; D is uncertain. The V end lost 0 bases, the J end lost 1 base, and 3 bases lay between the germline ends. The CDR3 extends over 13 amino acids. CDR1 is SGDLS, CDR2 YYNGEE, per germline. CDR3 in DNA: TGTGCCAGCAGCGTAGTTGGCACAGATACGCAGTATTTT. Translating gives CASSVVGTDTQYF.

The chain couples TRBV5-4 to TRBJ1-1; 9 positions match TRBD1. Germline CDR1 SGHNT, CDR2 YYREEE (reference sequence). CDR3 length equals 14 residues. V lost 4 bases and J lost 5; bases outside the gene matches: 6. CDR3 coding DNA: TGTGCCAGCAGCCCCGGGACAGGGAAAACTGAAGCTTTCTTT. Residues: CASSPGTGKTEAFF. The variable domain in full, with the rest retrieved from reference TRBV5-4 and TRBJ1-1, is ETGVTQSPTHLIKTRGQQVTLRCSSQSGHNTVSWYQQALGQGPQFIFQYYREEENGRGNFPPRFSGLQFPNYSSELNVNALELDDSALYLCASSPGTGKTEAFFGQGTRLTVV.

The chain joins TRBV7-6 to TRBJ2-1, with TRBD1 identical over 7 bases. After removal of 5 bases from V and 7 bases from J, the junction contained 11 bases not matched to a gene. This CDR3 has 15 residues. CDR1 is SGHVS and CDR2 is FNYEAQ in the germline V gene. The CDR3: CASSRETTGNNEQFF. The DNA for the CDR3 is TGTGCCAGCAGCCGAGAGACGACAGGGAATAATGAGCAGTTCTTC.

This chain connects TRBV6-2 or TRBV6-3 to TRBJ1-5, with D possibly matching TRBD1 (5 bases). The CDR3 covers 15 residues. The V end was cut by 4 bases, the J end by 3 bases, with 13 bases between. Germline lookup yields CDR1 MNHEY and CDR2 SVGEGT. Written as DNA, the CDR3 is TGTGCCAGCAGTTCCCAGGGTCGGGACAATCAGCCCCAGCATTTT. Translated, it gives CASSSQGRDNQPQHF.

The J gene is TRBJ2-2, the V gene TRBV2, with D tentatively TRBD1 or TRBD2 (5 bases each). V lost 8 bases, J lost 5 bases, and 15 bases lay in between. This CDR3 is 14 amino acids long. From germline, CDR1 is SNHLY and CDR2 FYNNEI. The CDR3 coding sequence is TGTGCCAGCGCCGGGACGGAGGCTACCGGGGAGCTGTTTTTT. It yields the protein CASAGTEATGELFF.

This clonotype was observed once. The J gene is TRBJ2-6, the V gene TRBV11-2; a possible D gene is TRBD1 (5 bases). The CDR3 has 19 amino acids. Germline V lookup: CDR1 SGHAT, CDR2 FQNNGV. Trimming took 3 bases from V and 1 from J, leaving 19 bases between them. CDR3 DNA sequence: TGTGCCAGCAGCTTTTTACACGGGCAGGGCCCTTCTGGGGCCAACGTCCTGACTTTC. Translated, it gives CASSFLHGQGPSGANVLTF.

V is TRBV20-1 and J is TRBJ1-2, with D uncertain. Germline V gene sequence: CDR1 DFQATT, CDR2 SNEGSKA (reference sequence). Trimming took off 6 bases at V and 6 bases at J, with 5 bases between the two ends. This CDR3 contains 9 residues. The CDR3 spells CSAPDGYTF. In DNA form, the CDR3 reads TGCAGTGCCCCGGATGGCTACACCTTC.

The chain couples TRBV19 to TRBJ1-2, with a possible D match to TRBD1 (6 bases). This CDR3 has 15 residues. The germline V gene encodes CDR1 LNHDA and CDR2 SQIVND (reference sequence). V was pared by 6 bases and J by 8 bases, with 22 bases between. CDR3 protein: CASSPGQSRWEGYTF. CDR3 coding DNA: TGTGCCAGTAGCCCCGGACAGTCCCGATGGGAAGGCTACACCTTC.

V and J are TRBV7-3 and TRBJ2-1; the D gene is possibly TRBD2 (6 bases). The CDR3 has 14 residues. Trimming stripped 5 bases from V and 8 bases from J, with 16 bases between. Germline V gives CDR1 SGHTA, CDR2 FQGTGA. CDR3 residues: CASSDGTVTHEQFF. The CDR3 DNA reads TGTGCCAGCAGCGACGGGACTGTCACTCATGAGCAGTTCTTC.